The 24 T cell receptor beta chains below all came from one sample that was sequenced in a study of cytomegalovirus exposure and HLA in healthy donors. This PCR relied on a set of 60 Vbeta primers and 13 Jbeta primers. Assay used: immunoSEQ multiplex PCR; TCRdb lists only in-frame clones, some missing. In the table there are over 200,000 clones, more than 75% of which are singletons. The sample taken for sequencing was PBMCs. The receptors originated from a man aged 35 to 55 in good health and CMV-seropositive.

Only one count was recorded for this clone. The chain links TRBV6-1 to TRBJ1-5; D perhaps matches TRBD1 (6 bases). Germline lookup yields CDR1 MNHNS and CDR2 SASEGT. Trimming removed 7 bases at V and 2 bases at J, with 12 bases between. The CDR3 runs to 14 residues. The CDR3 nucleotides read TGTGCCAGCATTCCCAGGGGAGGCAATCAGCCCCAGCATTTT. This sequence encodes CASIPRGGNQPQHF.

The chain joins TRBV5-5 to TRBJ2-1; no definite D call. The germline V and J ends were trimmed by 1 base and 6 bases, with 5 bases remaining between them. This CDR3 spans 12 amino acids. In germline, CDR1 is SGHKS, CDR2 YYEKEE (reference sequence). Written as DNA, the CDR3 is TGTGCCAGCAGCTTGACTTTCAATGAGCAGTTCTTC. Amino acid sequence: CASSLTFNEQFF.

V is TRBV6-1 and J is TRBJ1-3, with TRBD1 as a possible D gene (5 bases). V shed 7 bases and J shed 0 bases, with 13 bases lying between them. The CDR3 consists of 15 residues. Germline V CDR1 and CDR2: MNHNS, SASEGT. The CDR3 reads CASTSPRVSGNTIYF. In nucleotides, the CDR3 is TGTGCCAGCACCTCACCCAGGGTCTCTGGAAACACCATATATTTT.

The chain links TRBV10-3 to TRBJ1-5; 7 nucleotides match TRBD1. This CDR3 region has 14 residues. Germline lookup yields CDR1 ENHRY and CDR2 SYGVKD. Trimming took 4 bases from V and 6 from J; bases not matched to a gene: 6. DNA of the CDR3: TGTGCCATCAGTGCTACAGGGGAGGCTCAGCCCCAGCATTTT. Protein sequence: CAISATGEAQPQHF.

The CDR3 is CASSLQSDTYGHKYF. The DNA for the CDR3 is TGTGCCAGCAGTTTACAATCTGATACATATGGACATAAGTACTTC. This rearrangement joins TRBV6-6 to TRBJ2-7; a possible D gene is TRBD1 (5 bases). Trimming pared 4 bases from V and 11 bases from J, leaving 24 bases between. CDR3 length: 15 residues. CDR1 is MNHNY and CDR2 is SVGAGI in the germline V gene (reference sequence).

CDR3 amino acids: CASSDDSRTEAFF. The CDR3 DNA reads TGTGCCAGCAGTGACGACAGTCGAACTGAAGCTTTCTTT. The chain combines TRBV9 with TRBJ1-1; D possibly corresponds to TRBD1 (5 bases). The CDR3 extends over 13 amino acids. Trimming removed 5 bases at V and 5 bases at J, with 13 bases between. Germline V gene sequence: CDR1 SGDLS, CDR2 YYNGEE.

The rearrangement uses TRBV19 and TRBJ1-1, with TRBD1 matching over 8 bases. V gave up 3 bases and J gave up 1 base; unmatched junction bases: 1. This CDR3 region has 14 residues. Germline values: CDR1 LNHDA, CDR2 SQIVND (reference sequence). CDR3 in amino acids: CASSIRGRNTEAFF. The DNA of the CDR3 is TGTGCCAGTAGTATCAGGGGGCGGAACACTGAAGCTTTCTTT.

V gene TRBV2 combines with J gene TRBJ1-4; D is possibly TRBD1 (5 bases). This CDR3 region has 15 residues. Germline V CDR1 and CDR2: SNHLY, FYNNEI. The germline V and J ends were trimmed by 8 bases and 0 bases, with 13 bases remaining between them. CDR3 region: CASGALVATNEKLFF. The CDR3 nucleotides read TGTGCCAGCGGGGCCTTAGTTGCAACTAATGAAAAACTGTTTTTT.

CDR3 sequence reads: CASSHQGGETQYF. DNA of the CDR3: TGCGCCAGCAGCCACCAGGGTGGTGAGACCCAGTACTTC. V and J are TRBV4-1 and TRBJ2-5; tentatively, D is TRBD1 (5 bases). This CDR3 region has 13 residues. Germline CDR1 reads MGHRA; CDR2 reads YSYEKL. Trimming stripped 3 bases from V and 5 bases from J, with 10 bases between.

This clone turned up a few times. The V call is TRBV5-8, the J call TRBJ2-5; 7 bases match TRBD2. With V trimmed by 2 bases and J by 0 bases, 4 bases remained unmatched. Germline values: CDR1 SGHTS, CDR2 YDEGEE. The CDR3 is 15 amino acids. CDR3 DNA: TGTGCCAGCAGCTTAGGTAGCGGGTACCAAGAGACCCAGTACTTC. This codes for CASSLGSGYQETQYF.

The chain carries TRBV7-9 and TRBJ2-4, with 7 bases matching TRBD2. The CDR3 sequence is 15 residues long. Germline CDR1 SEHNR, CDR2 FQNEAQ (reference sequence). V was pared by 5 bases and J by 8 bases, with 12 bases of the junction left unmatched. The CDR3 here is CASSDIAGLPDIQYF. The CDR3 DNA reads TGTGCCAGCAGCGATATAGCGGGCCTTCCAGACATTCAGTACTTC.

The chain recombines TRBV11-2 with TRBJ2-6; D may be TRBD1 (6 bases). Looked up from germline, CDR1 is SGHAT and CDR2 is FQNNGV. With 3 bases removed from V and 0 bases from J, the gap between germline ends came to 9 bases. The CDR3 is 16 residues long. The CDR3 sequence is CASSFRQDSGANVLTF. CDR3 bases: TGTGCCAGCAGCTTTCGACAGGACTCTGGGGCCAACGTCCTGACTTTC.

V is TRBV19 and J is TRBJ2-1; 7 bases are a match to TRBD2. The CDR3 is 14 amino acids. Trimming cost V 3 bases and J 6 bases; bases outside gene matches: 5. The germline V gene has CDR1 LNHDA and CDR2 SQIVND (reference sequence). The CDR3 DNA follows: TGTGCCAGTAGTATGACTAGCAGGGTCAATGAGCAGTTCTTC. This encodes CASSMTSRVNEQFF. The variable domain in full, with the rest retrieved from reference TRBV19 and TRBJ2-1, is DGGITQSPKYLFRKEGQNVTLSCEQNLNHDAMYWYRQDPGQGLRLIYYSQIVNDFQKGDIAEGYSVSREKKESFPLTVTSAQKNPTAFYLCASSMTSRVNEQFFGPGTRLTVL.

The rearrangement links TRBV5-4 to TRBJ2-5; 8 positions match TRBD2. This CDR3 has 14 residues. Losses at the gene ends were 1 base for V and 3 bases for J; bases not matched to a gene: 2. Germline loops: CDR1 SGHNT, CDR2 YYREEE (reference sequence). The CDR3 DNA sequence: TGTGCCAGCAGCTTGTTGGGACTAGAAGAGACCCAGTACTTC. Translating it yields CASSLLGLEETQYF.

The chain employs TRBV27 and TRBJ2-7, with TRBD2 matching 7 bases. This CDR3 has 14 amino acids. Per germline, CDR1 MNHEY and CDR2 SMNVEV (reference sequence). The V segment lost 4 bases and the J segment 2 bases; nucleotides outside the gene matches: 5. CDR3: CASSWRAGAYEQYF. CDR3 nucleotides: TGTGCCAGCAGTTGGAGGGCGGGAGCCTACGAGCAGTACTTC.

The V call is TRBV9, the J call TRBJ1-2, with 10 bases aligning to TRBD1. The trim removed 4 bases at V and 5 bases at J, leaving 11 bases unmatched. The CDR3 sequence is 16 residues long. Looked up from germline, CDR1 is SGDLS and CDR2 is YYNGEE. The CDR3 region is CASSLRPGQGFYGYTF. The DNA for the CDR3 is TGTGCCAGCAGCCTTAGACCGGGACAGGGGTTTTATGGCTACACCTTC. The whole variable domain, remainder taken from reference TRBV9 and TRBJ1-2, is DSGVTQTPKHLITATGQRVTLRCSPRSGDLSVYWYQQSLDQGLQFLIQYYNGEERAKGNILERFSAQQFPDLHSELNLSSLELGDSALYFCASSLRPGQGFYGYTFGSGTRLTVV.

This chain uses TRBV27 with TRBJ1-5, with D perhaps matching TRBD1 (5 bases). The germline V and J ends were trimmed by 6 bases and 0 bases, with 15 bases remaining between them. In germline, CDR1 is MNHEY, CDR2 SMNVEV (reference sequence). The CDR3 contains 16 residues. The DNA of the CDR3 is TGTGCCAGCAGGGCGAATAGGGGATATAGCAATCAGCCCCAGCATTTT. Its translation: CASRANRGYSNQPQHF.

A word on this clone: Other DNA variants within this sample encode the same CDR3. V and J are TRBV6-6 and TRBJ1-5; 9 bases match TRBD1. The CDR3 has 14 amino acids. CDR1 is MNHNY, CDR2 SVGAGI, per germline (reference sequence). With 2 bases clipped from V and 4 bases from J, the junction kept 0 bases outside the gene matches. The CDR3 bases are TGTGCCAGCAGTTACGGGACAGGGAATCAGCCCCAGCATTTT. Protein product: CASSYGTGNQPQHF.

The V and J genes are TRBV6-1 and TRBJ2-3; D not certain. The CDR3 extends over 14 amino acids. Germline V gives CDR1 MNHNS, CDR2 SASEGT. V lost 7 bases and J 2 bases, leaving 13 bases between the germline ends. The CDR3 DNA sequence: TGTGCCAGCATCAAGCTTATTTACACAGATACGCAGTATTTT. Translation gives CASIKLIYTDTQYF.

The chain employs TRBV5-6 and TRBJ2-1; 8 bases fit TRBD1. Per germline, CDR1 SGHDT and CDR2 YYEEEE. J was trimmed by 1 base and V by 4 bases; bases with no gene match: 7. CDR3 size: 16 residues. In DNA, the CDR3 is TGTGCCAGCAGCCGACGGACAGGGAGGTCCTACAATGAGCAGTTCTTC. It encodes CASSRRTGRSYNEQFF.

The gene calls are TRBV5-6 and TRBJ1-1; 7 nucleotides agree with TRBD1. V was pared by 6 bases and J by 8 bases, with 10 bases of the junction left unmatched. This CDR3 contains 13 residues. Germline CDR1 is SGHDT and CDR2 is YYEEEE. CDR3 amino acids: CASTILRDREAFF. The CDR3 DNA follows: TGTGCCAGCACCATTTTGCGGGACAGAGAAGCTTTCTTT.

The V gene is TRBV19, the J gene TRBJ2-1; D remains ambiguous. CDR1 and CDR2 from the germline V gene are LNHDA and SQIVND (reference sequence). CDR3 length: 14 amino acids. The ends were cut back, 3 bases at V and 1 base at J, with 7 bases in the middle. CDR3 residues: CASSIRLSYNEQFF. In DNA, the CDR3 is TGTGCCAGTAGTATCCGACTGTCCTACAATGAGCAGTTCTTC.

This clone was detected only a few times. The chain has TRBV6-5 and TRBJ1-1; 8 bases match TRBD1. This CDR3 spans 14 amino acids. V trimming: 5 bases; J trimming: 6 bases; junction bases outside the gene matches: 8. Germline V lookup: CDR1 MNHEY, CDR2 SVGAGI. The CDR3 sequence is CASSTRTGPPEAFF. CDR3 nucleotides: TGTGCCAGCAGTACCCGGACAGGGCCCCCTGAAGCTTTCTTT.

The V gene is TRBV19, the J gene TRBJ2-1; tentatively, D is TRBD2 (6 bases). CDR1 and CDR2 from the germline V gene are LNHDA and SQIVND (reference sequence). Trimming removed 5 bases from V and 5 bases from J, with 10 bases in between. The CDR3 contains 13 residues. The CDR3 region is CASSARTNNEQFF. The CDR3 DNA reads TGTGCCAGTAGTGCCCGGACTAACAATGAGCAGTTCTTC.